These 27 T cell receptor beta chains share one sample of origin, sequenced in a study of shared clonotypes between healthy human individuals (TCRdb year 2020). Library preparation used the immunoSEQ multiplex PCR assay. As stored in TCRdb, this immuneACCESS dataset retains in-frame rearrangements with V and J assigned. A fraction of the clones does not appear; measured against another copy, unresolved V genes explain less than half of the discrepancy, and the remainder lacks a known reason. Within this sample are about 600,000 clones, with over 95% of them counted one time only. In total, the top ten clones hold roughly 0.1% of the sample. CD8 naive samples were obtained by positive selection for CCR7 among CD45RO-negative cells, yielding a CD45RA+CCR7+ population from which TemRA cells were excluded. The specimen was naive CD8+ T cells sorted from blood. What this sample's cell subset or site label stands for: CD45RA+CCR7+. These receptors were taken from a woman in her thirties in good health.

J is TRBJ1-1 and V is TRBV27; D ambiguous. Per germline, CDR1 MNHEY and CDR2 SMNVEV (reference sequence). The CDR3 totals 13 residues. The V end lost 4 bases, the J end lost 2 bases, and 8 bases lay between the germline ends. CDR3 protein: CASSSPSNTEAFF. The CDR3 coding sequence is TGTGCCAGCAGTTCGCCGTCCAACACTGAAGCTTTCTTT.

V is TRBV5-4 and J is TRBJ2-7, with 7 bases lining up with TRBD2. The CDR3 loop spans 14 amino acids. With V trimmed by 3 bases and J by 7 bases, 10 bases remained unmatched. Germline CDR1 reads SGHNT; CDR2 reads YYREEE (reference sequence). CDR3 protein: CASSSSLAPQEQYF. Written as DNA, the CDR3 is TGTGCCAGCAGCTCTTCACTAGCGCCCCAGGAGCAGTACTTC.

This chain uses TRBV19 with TRBJ2-1; D ambiguous. Per germline, CDR1 LNHDA and CDR2 SQIVND (reference sequence). This CDR3 region has 14 residues. Deletions cut 3 bases from V and 5 bases from J, with 11 bases between. The CDR3 loop is CASSIFGSDNEQFF. The CDR3 DNA is TGTGCCAGTAGTATCTTCGGGTCGGACAATGAGCAGTTCTTC.

This rearrangement joins TRBV28 to TRBJ2-5; 9 bases map to TRBD1. The ends lost 10 bases at V and 5 bases at J; junction bases unmatched: 17. The CDR3 covers 16 residues. Per germline, CDR1 MDHEN and CDR2 SYDVKM. This CDR3 reads CATSYGQGRMRETQYF. As DNA, the CDR3 is TGTGCCACATCCTACGGACAGGGGCGAATGAGGGAGACCCAGTACTTC. Combining the CDR3 with reference TRBV28 and TRBJ2-5 gives the whole variable domain DVKVTQSSRYLVKRTGEKVFLECVQDMDHENMFWYRQDPGLGLRLIYFSYDVKMKEKGDIPEGYSVSREKKERFSLILESASTNQTSMYLCATSYGQGRMRETQYFGPGTRLLVL.

Regarding this clone: Other DNA sequences in this specimen translate into the identical CDR3. The chain uses TRBV5-6 and TRBJ2-7, with a tentative D call TRBD1 (5 bases). The CDR3 loop spans 13 amino acids. Germline loops: CDR1 SGHDT, CDR2 YYEEEE. The germline V and J ends were trimmed by 3 bases and 1 base, with 8 bases remaining between them. The CDR3 is CASSWTSSYEQYF. The DNA for the CDR3 is TGTGCCAGCAGCTGGACATCGTCCTACGAGCAGTACTTC.

V is TRBV7-9 and J is TRBJ2-3; D uncertain. This CDR3 comprises 15 residues. The V end was cut by 2 bases, the J end by 2 bases, with 11 bases between. In germline, CDR1 is SEHNR, CDR2 FQNEAQ (reference sequence). DNA for the CDR3: TGTGCCAGCAGCTTATGGATCGAAAACACAGATACGCAGTATTTT. Residues: CASSLWIENTDTQYF.

The chain employs TRBV27 and TRBJ2-2; 12 bases line up with TRBD2. The germline V gene encodes CDR1 MNHEY and CDR2 SMNVEV (reference sequence). Germline trimming cut 3 bases from V and 6 bases from J; bases unmatched to any gene: 5. There are 16 residues in the CDR3. CDR3 region: CASSFVLAGGAGELFF. The CDR3 DNA sequence: TGTGCCAGCAGTTTTGTTCTAGCGGGAGGGGCCGGGGAGCTGTTTTTT.

The genes are TRBV21-1 and TRBJ1-5; the DNA was not compared with TRBD1, the D call given in the table. TRBV21-1 is termed a pseudogene. There are 21 residues in the CDR3. The CDR3 protein is CASITSRGQATTGYSNQPQHF. DNA for the CDR3: TGTGCCAGCATCACTTCCCGGGGACAGGCCACGACGGGTTATAGCAATCAGCCCCAGCATTTT.

This sequence joins TRBV4-2 and TRBJ1-2; the D is unclear. The CDR3 loop spans 13 amino acids. V dropped 2 bases and J dropped 8 bases, with 12 bases sitting between them. Looked up from germline, CDR1 is LGHNA and CDR2 is YNFKEQ. Here the CDR3 reads CASSQSGFTGYTF. CDR3 DNA sequence: TGTGCCAGCAGCCAATCTGGGTTTACGGGCTACACCTTC.

This sequence joins TRBV19 and TRBJ1-4, with TRBD1 as a possible D gene (5 bases). The CDR3 runs 14 residues. CDR1 and CDR2 from the germline V gene are LNHDA and SQIVND (reference sequence). Trimming took 3 bases from V and 11 from J, leaving 16 bases between them. DNA of the CDR3: TGTGCCAGTAGTATCGACCCAGGGCTGGGCAAACTGTTTTTT. Residues: CASSIDPGLGKLFF.

The rearrangement uses TRBV7-8 and TRBJ2-7, with 11 bases that match TRBD2. CDR3 length: 14 amino acids. V gave up 3 bases and J gave up 4 bases; unmatched junction bases: 2. CDR1 SGHVS and CDR2 FQNEAQ come from the germline V gene. CDR3 nucleotides: TGTGCCAGCAGCTTTCTAGCGGGGGGTTACGAGCAGTACTTC. It yields the protein CASSFLAGGYEQYF.

The chain has TRBV5-1 and TRBJ1-2, with D maybe TRBD1 (6 bases). Germline V gene lookup returns CDR1 SGHRS and CDR2 YFSETQ. This CDR3 spans 13 amino acids. V lost 5 bases to trimming and J lost 2 bases, with 10 bases between them. Written as DNA, the CDR3 is TGCGCCAGCAGGGACAGTCGAAACTATGGCTACACCTTC. The encoded protein is CASRDSRNYGYTF.

This clone was picked up one time. V usage is TRBV27 and J usage is TRBJ2-6, with 7 bases lining up with TRBD1. Germline V gene data show CDR1 as MNHEY and CDR2 as SMNVEV (reference sequence). V was clipped by 5 bases and J by 0 bases; unmatched bases: 7. This CDR3 is built from 17 residues. The CDR3 region has the DNA TGTGCCAGCAGTGCCCTACAGGGGATCTCTGGGGCCAACGTCCTGACTTTC. Translation gives CASSALQGISGANVLTF.

The chain joins TRBV6-6 to TRBJ2-1; 11 nucleotides line up with TRBD2. The CDR3 is 15 amino acids. CDR1 is MNHNY and CDR2 is SVGAGI in the germline V gene (reference sequence). The ends lost 8 bases at V and 8 bases at J; junction bases unmatched: 11. CDR3 sequence (DNA): TGTGCCAGCGACGCCATAGCGGGAGGGCCCCATGAGCAGTTCTTC. Residues: CASDAIAGGPHEQFF.

The chain recombines TRBV25-1 with TRBJ2-1; a possible D gene is TRBD1 (6 bases). V gave up 5 bases and J gave up 0 bases, with 14 bases separating them. Germline V gene lookup returns CDR1 MGHDK and CDR2 SYGVNS. The CDR3 runs 16 residues. The DNA of the CDR3 is TGTGCCAGCAGTCTTGGGGGCGAGATCTCCTACAATGAGCAGTTCTTC. Amino acid sequence: CASSLGGEISYNEQFF. The variable domain in full, completed from reference TRBV25-1 and TRBJ2-1, reads EADIYQTPRYLVIGTGKKITLECSQTMGHDKMYWYQQDPGMELHLIHYSYGVNSTEKGDLSSESTVSRIRTEHFPLTLESARPSHTSQYLCASSLGGEISYNEQFFGPGTRLTVL.

CDR3: CASASTRALYEQFF. The CDR3 DNA reads as TGTGCCAGCGCCTCTACCAGGGCCCTCTATGAGCAGTTCTTC. This chain uses TRBV28 with TRBJ2-1; perhaps TRBD1 as D (5 bases). CDR3 length equals 14 residues. Germline V gene lookup returns CDR1 MDHEN and CDR2 SYDVKM. The V end lost 8 bases, the J end lost 8 bases, and 19 bases lay between the germline ends.

The chain joins TRBV6-1 to TRBJ2-3; D possibly corresponds to TRBD2 (5 bases). Trimming cost V 2 bases and J 5 bases, with 20 bases left between them. From germline, CDR1 is MNHNS and CDR2 SASEGT. This CDR3 comprises 17 residues. CDR3 DNA: TGTGCCAGCAGTGAAATATCGGGATGGGGAGCGGAAGATACGCAGTATTTT. This encodes CASSEISGWGAEDTQYF.

This chain links TRBV29-1 with TRBJ1-1, with D possibly matching TRBD1 (6 bases). The CDR3 runs 13 residues. Trimming pared 1 base from V and 7 bases from J, leaving 13 bases between. Germline V lookup: CDR1 SQVTM, CDR2 ANQGSEA. The CDR3 reads CSVEVQDSYEAFF. Here the CDR3 DNA reads TGCAGCGTTGAAGTGCAGGACAGCTATGAAGCTTTCTTT. The variable domain in full, with the rest retrieved from reference TRBV29-1 and TRBJ1-1, is SAVISQKPSRDICQRGTSLTIQCQVDSQVTMMFWYRQQPGQSLTLIATANQGSEATYESGFVIDKFPISRPNLTFSTLTVSNMSPEDSSIYLCSVEVQDSYEAFFGQGTRLTVV.

The rearrangement uses TRBV6-5 and TRBJ1-5; D is unresolved. Germline values: CDR1 MNHEY, CDR2 SVGAGI. This CDR3 is built from 12 residues. Trimming stripped 8 bases from V and 6 bases from J, with 11 bases between. The CDR3 bases are TGTGCCAGCCGAGGGTTTGGTCAGCCCCAGCATTTT. It codes for CASRGFGQPQHF.

The gene calls are TRBV11-2 and TRBJ2-1; D is unresolved. Germline V gene sequence: CDR1 SGHAT, CDR2 FQNNGV. V was shortened by 8 bases and J by 8 bases, with 13 bases between the two germline ends. This CDR3 has 12 residues. CDR3 in amino acids: CASSGDFHEQFF. The CDR3 DNA reads as TGTGCCAGCTCTGGCGATTTCCATGAGCAGTTCTTC. Full variable domain (outside the CDR3, taken from reference TRBV11-2 and TRBJ2-1): EAGVAQSPRYKIIEKRQSVAFWCNPISGHATLYWYQQILGQGPKLLIQFQNNGVVDDSQLPKDRFSAERLKGVDSTLKIQPAKLEDSAVYLCASSGDFHEQFFGPGTRLTVL.

This chain joins TRBV2 and TRBJ2-7, with 8 nucleotides matching TRBD1. Germline V gives CDR1 SNHLY, CDR2 FYNNEI. The CDR3 is 12 amino acids. V dropped 8 bases and J dropped 2; count of bases not matched to a gene: 2. DNA for the CDR3: TGTGCCAGCTTGGGACAGGCCTACGAGCAGTACTTC. It is translated as CASLGQAYEQYF.

The chain carries TRBV27 and TRBJ2-7; tentative D call: TRBD1 (6 bases). V lost 2 bases to trimming and J lost 1 base, with 12 bases between them. CDR3 size: 15 residues. Germline loops: CDR1 MNHEY, CDR2 SMNVEV (reference sequence). The CDR3: CASSLTGWLSYEQYF. For the CDR3, the DNA is TGTGCCAGCAGTTTAACAGGGTGGCTATCCTACGAGCAGTACTTC.

This clone has just a few counts. The gene calls are TRBV27 and TRBJ2-1; tentatively, D is TRBD2 (7 bases). The CDR3 has 15 residues. Germline V lookup: CDR1 MNHEY, CDR2 SMNVEV (reference sequence). V was shortened by 3 bases and J by 4 bases, with 13 bases between the two germline ends. CDR3 in DNA: TGTGCCAGCAGTTTGTCGGGGGGCTGGTACAATGAGCAGTTCTTC. This gives the protein CASSLSGGWYNEQFF.

The chain employs TRBV6-5 and TRBJ2-1, with a tentative D call TRBD2 (5 bases). The germline CDR1 and CDR2 sequences are MNHEY and SVGAGI. The CDR3 totals 13 residues. V dropped 6 bases and J dropped 5 bases, with 11 bases sitting between them. The CDR3 sequence: CASRKGLHNEQFF. The CDR3, as DNA: TGTGCCAGCAGAAAAGGACTCCACAATGAGCAGTTCTTC.

J is TRBJ2-7 and V is TRBV11-2; D is tentatively TRBD1 or TRBD2 (5 bases each). CDR1 is SGHAT and CDR2 is FQNNGV in the germline V gene. CDR3 length: 15 residues. V shed 3 bases and J shed 0 bases, with 12 bases lying between them. CDR3 amino acids: CASSFGAKSSYEQYF. CDR3 coding DNA: TGTGCCAGCAGCTTCGGGGCGAAAAGCTCCTACGAGCAGTACTTC.

This clone was detected once. The rearrangement uses TRBV6-1 and TRBJ1-2; D is ambiguous. CDR1 is MNHNS and CDR2 is SASEGT in the germline V gene. The CDR3 sequence is 16 residues long. V lost 1 base and J 4 bases, leaving 16 bases between the germline ends. In DNA, the CDR3 is TGTGCCAGCAGTGAAGAAACGACCCCGCAACTCTATGGCTACACCTTC. Translation gives CASSEETTPQLYGYTF.

As for this clone: At one boundary the junction diverges from the germline segment, which might be a read error. The chain joins TRBV7-9 to TRBJ2-7; the D is unclear. This CDR3 region has 19 residues. CDR1 SEHNR and CDR2 FQNEAQ come from the germline V gene (reference sequence). CDR3 in amino acids: CASTDTSKVSPNEHYGQYF. The CDR3, as DNA: TGTGCCAGCACCGATACCTCGAAGGTTTCCCCCAATGAACATTACGGGCAGTACTTC.